The 23 T cell receptor beta chains given below trace back to one sample, sequenced in a study of shared T cell receptors in the human thymus. Here immunoSEQ multiplex PCR was the method, and the copy in TCRdb shows in-frame clones only, minus some. The sample yields just under 550,000 clones, approximately 80% seen once. The same sample was also studied in work on human thymus T cells.

Sequences were obtained from thymocytes. All receptors come from a boy in the first two years of life with a congenital heart defect.

In regard to this clone: Other DNA sequences in the sample encode the same CDR3. CDR3 loop: CASSSTQGAGELFF. The DNA for the CDR3 is TGTGCCAGCAGTTCAACTCAGGGTGCCGGGGAGCTGTTTTTT. The chain carries TRBV27 and TRBJ2-2, with a tentative D call TRBD1 (5 bases). The CDR3 is 14 amino acids. With 4 bases removed from V and 6 bases from J, the gap between germline ends came to 12 bases. Germline CDR1 MNHEY, CDR2 SMNVEV (reference sequence).

This rearrangement joins TRBV4-3 to TRBJ2-5; D unresolved. Germline V CDR1 and CDR2: LGHNA, YSLEER. The CDR3 is 18 amino acids. The V end lost 0 bases, the J end lost 5 bases, and 22 bases lay between the germline ends. CDR3 sequence: CASSQEHRPVEGGETQYF. The CDR3 DNA sequence: TGCGCCAGCAGCCAAGAACATAGACCCGTTGAAGGCGGTGAGACCCAGTACTTC.

The chain is built from TRBV14 and TRBJ1-2; D is undetermined. This CDR3 contains 13 residues. V was clipped by 4 bases and J by 2 bases, with 8 bases between them. Germline CDR1 and CDR2: SGHDN and FVKESK. The CDR3 reads CASSPASNYGYTF. The CDR3 bases are TGTGCCAGCAGCCCGGCTAGCAACTATGGCTACACCTTC.

The chain links TRBV11-3 to TRBJ2-1; 11 bases are shared with TRBD2. V shed 5 bases and J 5 bases; nucleotides not matched to a gene: 5. Germline-derived CDR1 and CDR2 are SGHNT and YENEEA. The CDR3 totals 15 residues. CDR3 in amino acids: CASSALAGGHNEQFF. As DNA, the CDR3 is TGTGCCAGCAGCGCTCTAGCGGGAGGACACAATGAGCAGTTCTTC.

This clone was picked up a small number of times. The chain combines TRBV4-1 with TRBJ2-1; possibly TRBD2 for D (6 bases). CDR3 size: 16 residues. Germline V gene sequence: CDR1 MGHRA, CDR2 YSYEKL. V lost 1 base and J 3 bases, leaving 13 bases between the germline ends. CDR3 protein: CASSQAPSEVYNEQFF. In nucleotides, the CDR3 is TGCGCCAGCAGCCAAGCCCCTAGCGAGGTCTACAATGAGCAGTTCTTC.

The J gene is TRBJ2-2, the V gene TRBV7-2; the D gene is possibly TRBD2 (5 bases). Germline V gives CDR1 SGHTA, CDR2 FQGNSA. V was clipped by 6 bases and J by 6 bases, with 17 bases between them. CDR3 length: 15 amino acids. The CDR3, as DNA: TGTGCCAGCAGGCCGGATCTACCCGGGGCCGGGGAGCTGTTTTTT. Translated: CASRPDLPGAGELFF.

The chain combines TRBV6-5 with TRBJ2-7; 7 nucleotides line up with TRBD2. There are 13 residues in the CDR3. The germline gives CDR1 MNHEY, CDR2 SVGAGI. The junction had 2 bases not matched to a gene; V was cut back by 2 bases and J by 4 bases. The CDR3 sequence is CASSYSGNYEQYF. The CDR3 region has the DNA TGTGCCAGCAGTTACAGCGGGAATTACGAGCAGTACTTC.

The rearrangement joins TRBV7-2 to TRBJ2-3; possibly TRBD2 for D (5 bases). This CDR3 region has 13 residues. Germline V gene data show CDR1 as SGHTA and CDR2 as FQGNSA. Between the trimmed V and J ends, which lost 2 bases and 11 bases, there was a span of 14 bases. CDR3: CASSLIGSGMQYF. The CDR3 DNA reads as TGTGCCAGCAGCTTAATTGGGAGTGGTATGCAGTATTTT.

CDR3: CASSQVGGAGGPSYNEQFF. The DNA for the CDR3 is TGTGCCAGCAGCCAAGTGGGAGGCGCGGGAGGGCCGTCCTACAATGAGCAGTTCTTC. The chain couples TRBV14 to TRBJ2-1; 9 bases match TRBD2. J was trimmed by 1 base and V by 1 base; bases with no gene match: 11. Germline V gene sequence: CDR1 SGHDN, CDR2 FVKESK. CDR3 length: 19 residues.

This clone showed up just a few times. The chain has TRBV11-2 and TRBJ1-2; 12 nucleotides agree with TRBD1. The CDR3 consists of 17 residues. Germline V lookup: CDR1 SGHAT, CDR2 FQNNGV. The trim removed 5 bases at V and 3 bases at J, leaving 10 bases unmatched. DNA for the CDR3: TGTGCCAGCAGCCCCAGGGGAGGGACAGGGGGCGACTATGGCTACACCTTC. Residues: CASSPRGGTGGDYGYTF.

The genes are TRBV5-4 and TRBJ2-2; 9 bases map to TRBD2. The CDR3 has 12 residues. Trimming took 4 bases from V and 14 from J; bases not matched to a gene: 6. The germline V gene encodes CDR1 SGHNT and CDR2 YYREEE (reference sequence). DNA for the CDR3: TGTGCCAGCAGCAACACCGGGACTAGCCTGTTTTTT. It codes for CASSNTGTSLFF.

The V and J genes are TRBV2 and TRBJ1-1, with 8 bases lining up with TRBD1. The CDR3 is 15 residues long. V lost 4 bases, J lost 6 bases, and 10 bases stayed unmatched. CDR1 and CDR2 (germline): SNHLY, FYNNEI. The CDR3 DNA reads TGTGCCAGCAGTGGACCGGGAGGACAGGGACCTGAAGCTTTCTTT. Residues: CASSGPGGQGPEAFF.

V usage is TRBV9 and J usage is TRBJ2-5; 8 bases are a match to TRBD1. The CDR3 consists of 16 residues. Germline values: CDR1 SGDLS, CDR2 YYNGEE. The J segment lost 4 bases and the V segment lost 4 bases, leaving 12 bases of the junction unmatched. CDR3 region: CASSLPTTGELETQYF. CDR3 in DNA: TGTGCCAGCAGCCTCCCGACGACAGGGGAGTTAGAGACCCAGTACTTC.

This clone has only a few counts. The J gene is TRBJ2-7, the V gene TRBV5-4; a weak D match, TRBD1 (5 bases). The V and J ends lost 2 bases and 2 bases respectively, with 11 bases between them. The CDR3 extends over 14 amino acids. Germline CDR1 is SGHNT and CDR2 is YYREEE (reference sequence). CDR3 amino acids: CASSFRPGPYEQYF. The CDR3, as DNA: TGTGCCAGCAGCTTTAGGCCAGGGCCCTACGAGCAGTACTTC. Using reference TRBV5-4 and TRBJ2-7 for the parts outside the CDR3, the full variable domain is ETGVTQSPTHLIKTRGQQVTLRCSSQSGHNTVSWYQQALGQGPQFIFQYYREEENGRGNFPPRFSGLQFPNYSSELNVNALELDDSALYLCASSFRPGPYEQYFGPGTRLTVT.

The chain links TRBV4-3 to TRBJ2-5; 10 nucleotides agree with TRBD2. Germline V gives CDR1 LGHNA, CDR2 YSLEER. The length of the CDR3 is 17 residues. V trimming: 1 base; J trimming: 2 bases; junction bases outside the gene matches: 7. This chain's CDR3 is CASSQGPQREGQETQYF. In nucleotides, the CDR3 is TGCGCCAGCAGCCAAGGACCCCAGCGGGAGGGGCAAGAGACCCAGTACTTC.

As DNA, the CDR3 is TGTGCCAGCAGCAGCCCTATTACGCAGTATTTT. Translating gives CASSSPITQYF. The V gene is TRBV7-9, the J gene TRBJ2-3; no firm D call. Germline V gives CDR1 SEHNR, CDR2 FQNEAQ (reference sequence). The V and J ends lost 5 bases and 8 bases respectively, with 8 bases between them. This CDR3 is built from 11 residues.

The gene calls are TRBV19 and TRBJ2-6; TRBD1 might be the D (7 bases). The length of the CDR3 is 16 residues. Germline V lookup: CDR1 LNHDA, CDR2 SQIVND (reference sequence). V shed 5 bases and J shed 0 bases, with 11 bases lying between them. CDR3 DNA: TGTGCCAGTAGTGCGGGACAGAGCTCTGGGGCCAACGTCCTGACTTTC. Protein product: CASSAGQSSGANVLTF.

The V and J genes are TRBV7-6 and TRBJ2-7, with 12 bases lining up with TRBD2. The ends lost 1 base at V and 2 bases at J; junction bases unmatched: 9. Germline V gene sequence: CDR1 SGHVS, CDR2 FNYEAQ. This CDR3 contains 18 residues. In DNA form, the CDR3 reads TGTGCCAGCAGCTTAGTGGCTAGCGGGAGGGCTGGCGCCTACGAGCAGTACTTC. It translates to CASSLVASGRAGAYEQYF.

The gene calls are TRBV2 and TRBJ2-1; 8 bases match TRBD2. J lost 9 bases, V lost 2 bases, and 21 bases had no gene match. Germline lookup yields CDR1 SNHLY and CDR2 FYNNEI. This CDR3 has 19 amino acids. The CDR3 nucleotides are TGTGCCAGCAGTGAAATCCGGGAGGGCCAATCCGGCAACAACTGTGAGCAGTTCTTC. Its translation is CASSEIREGQSGNNCEQFF.

This chain links TRBV10-2 with TRBJ1-2; 7 bases align to TRBD1. The CDR3 has 13 amino acids. J lost 11 bases, V lost 6 bases, and 12 bases had no gene match. Looked up from germline, CDR1 is WSHSY and CDR2 is SAAADI. CDR3 in DNA: TGCGCCAGCAGCGAACCGAGACAGGGCTGGTACACCTTC. Encoded protein: CASSEPRQGWYTF.

This sequence joins TRBV7-2 and TRBJ2-3, with TRBD2 matching 11 bases. Germline values: CDR1 SGHTA, CDR2 FQGNSA. There are 18 residues in the CDR3. The junction had 11 bases not matched to a gene; V was cut back by 4 bases and J by 2 bases. The CDR3 sequence: CASSSARPGLADTDTQYF. As DNA, the CDR3 is TGTGCCAGCAGCTCAGCACGACCGGGACTAGCGGACACAGATACGCAGTATTTT.

The sample holds a few counts of this clone. This chain uses TRBV11-3 with TRBJ2-1; 13 bases agree with TRBD2. V was clipped by 8 bases and J by 9 bases; unmatched bases: 10. Germline V gene lookup returns CDR1 SGHNT and CDR2 YENEEA. The CDR3 has 15 amino acids. The CDR3 loop is CASSKLAGGPGEQFF. As DNA, the CDR3 is TGTGCCAGCTCGAAACTAGCGGGAGGGCCGGGTGAGCAGTTCTTC.

This clone was seen more than once but under ten times. The chain couples TRBV6-1 to TRBJ1-1; weak D call: TRBD1 (5 bases). Trimming stripped 1 base from V and 4 bases from J, with 10 bases between. Germline CDR1 MNHNS, CDR2 SASEGT. This CDR3 contains 14 residues. The CDR3 spells CASSEGGEGTEAFF. CDR3 DNA sequence: TGTGCCAGCAGTGAAGGGGGGGAGGGCACTGAAGCTTTCTTT.